The clone carrying this TCR beta chain was detected only once. Its antigen remains unidentified. CDR3 length: 14 residues. V was pared by 3 bases and J by 10 bases, with 6 bases of the junction left unmatched. CDR1 and CDR2 from the germline V gene are LNHDA and SQIVND (reference sequence). These data come from a study of T cell responses to AZD1222 COVID-19 vaccine. Findings of the study overall: A reported finding is that nearly half of spike-specific TCRs target unmutated variant regions. No day 14 peak samples; only post-peak repertoires were characterized. Donors, mostly white British, included more females; clonal diversity was possibly underestimated.

TCRdb's table, derived via immunoSEQ multiplex PCR, lists solely in-frame clones and lacks some. The sample includes 140,000 to 150,000 clones, about 90% of them seen just once. The sequencing here drew on peripheral blood, taken 28 days after the second AZD1222 dose. The clonotype was recovered from an adult who received the AZD1222 COVID-19 vaccine. This chain uses TRBV19 with TRBJ1-6; 7 nucleotides line up with TRBD1. The CDR3 DNA sequence: TGTGCCAGTAGTATGAGACAGGGCCAATCACCCCTCCACTTT. It specifies CASSMRQGQSPLHF.